This TCR beta chain was captured in a study of blood T cell repertoires in COVID-19. At the level of the study: There were acute and convalescent COVID-19 samples, and they came from the United States, Italy and Spain.

Enrollees, about 18 to 95 years old, lived in around 23 US areas. Participants' reported clinical history set cohort assignment. In the source study's methods: By means of reference gene primer amplification, nucleated cell counts were estimated. TCRdb's copy holds only in-frame clones and misses some; the assay was immunoSEQ multiplex PCR. Clone size and the V and J calls come from that table; the DNA yielded D and trimming. The sample has around 300,000 clones, around nine tenths seen once. Trimming removed 1 base from V and 7 bases from J, with 8 bases in between. The CDR3 is 13 residues long. Germline V CDR1 and CDR2: LGHDT, YNNKEL (reference sequence).

V and J are TRBV3-1 (or the pseudogene TRBV3-2) and TRBJ2-1; D might be TRBD1 (5 bases). Sequenced input: PBMCs or T cells enriched from blood (not recorded which). This sequence originates from a middle-aged woman who had recovered from COVID-19. CDR3 region: CASSQVQGNEQFF. The CDR3 DNA reads TGTGCCAGCAGCCAAGTTCAGGGTAATGAGCAGTTCTTC.